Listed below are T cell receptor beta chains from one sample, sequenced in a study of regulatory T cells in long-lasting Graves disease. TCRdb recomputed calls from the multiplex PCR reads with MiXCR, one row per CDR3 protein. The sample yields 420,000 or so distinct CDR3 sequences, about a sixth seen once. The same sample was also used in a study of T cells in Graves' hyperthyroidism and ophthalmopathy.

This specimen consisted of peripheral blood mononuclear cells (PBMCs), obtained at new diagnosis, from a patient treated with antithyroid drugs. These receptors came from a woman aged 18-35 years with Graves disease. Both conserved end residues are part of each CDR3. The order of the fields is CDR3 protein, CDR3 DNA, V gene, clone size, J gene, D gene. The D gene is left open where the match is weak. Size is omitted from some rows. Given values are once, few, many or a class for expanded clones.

CDR3 protein: CASSLVGQGGYNEQFF; CDR3 DNA: TGTGCCAGCAGCTTAGTTGGACAGGGAGGCTACAATGAGCAGTTCTTC; V gene: TRBV7-2; clone size: many; J gene: TRBJ2-1; D gene: TRBD1
CDR3 protein: CASSFGSDHKNIQYF; CDR3 DNA: TGTGCCAGCAGTTTTGGTTCGGACCACAAAAACATTCAGTACTTC; V gene: TRBV12-3/TRBV12-4; clone size: NA; J gene: TRBJ2-4; D gene: NA
CDR3 protein: CASSSVPGSSDTQYF; CDR3 DNA: TGTGCCAGCAGTTCCGTTCCCGGGTCTTCAGATACGCAGTATTTT; V gene: TRBV6-5; clone size: many; J gene: TRBJ2-3; D gene: NA
CDR3 protein: CASGLEGYEQYF; CDR3 DNA: TGTGCTAGTGGTCTCGAGGGATACGAGCAGTACTTC; V gene: TRBV12-5; clone size: many; J gene: TRBJ2-7; D gene: NA
CDR3 protein: CASSLDRGHNSPLHF; CDR3 DNA: TGTGCCAGCAGCTTGGACAGGGGGCATAATTCACCCCTCCACTTT; V gene: TRBV5-6; clone size: once; J gene: TRBJ1-6; D gene: TRBD1
CDR3 protein: CASSPVGLGPSTDTQYF; CDR3 DNA: TGTGCCAGCAGTCCCGTCGGACTAGGCCCCTCCACAGATACGCAGTATTTT; V gene: TRBV27; clone size: many; J gene: TRBJ2-3; D gene: TRBD2
CDR3 protein: CASSLSTSGSNEQFF; CDR3 DNA: TGCGCCAGCAGCTTGTCGACTAGCGGGAGCAATGAGCAGTTCTTC; V gene: TRBV5-1; clone size: many; J gene: TRBJ2-1; D gene: TRBD2
CDR3 protein: CASSPTGRGDTQYF; CDR3 DNA: TGTGCCAGCAGTCCGACAGGGAGGGGGGATACGCAGTATTTT; V gene: TRBV2; clone size: few; J gene: TRBJ2-3; D gene: NA
CDR3 protein: CASSYMTGNQPQHF; CDR3 DNA: TGTGCCAGCAGCTATATGACCGGGAATCAGCCCCAGCATTTT; V gene: TRBV7-2; clone size: many; J gene: TRBJ1-5; D gene: NA
CDR3 protein: CASSQGTSNTDTQYF; CDR3 DNA: TGTGCCAGCAGCCAAGGTACAAGTAACACAGATACGCAGTATTTT; V gene: TRBV3-1; clone size: many; J gene: TRBJ2-3; D gene: NA
CDR3 protein: CASSPEFTGELFF; CDR3 DNA: TGTGCCAGCAGCCCTGAATTCACCGGGGAGCTGTTTTTT; V gene: TRBV11-1; clone size: NA; J gene: TRBJ2-2; D gene: NA
CDR3 protein: CSARGTNTEAFF; CDR3 DNA: TGCAGTGCTAGAGGCACGAACACTGAAGCTTTCTTT; V gene: TRBV20-1; clone size: many; J gene: TRBJ1-1; D gene: NA
CDR3 protein: CATSRDVELTEAFF; CDR3 DNA: TGTGCCACCAGCAGAGATGTGGAACTGACTGAAGCTTTCTTT; V gene: TRBV15; clone size: NA; J gene: TRBJ1-1; D gene: NA
CDR3 protein: CASSLYQGWYNEQFF; CDR3 DNA: TGTGCCAGCAGTTTATATCAGGGCTGGTACAATGAGCAGTTCTTC; V gene: TRBV12-3/TRBV12-4; clone size: NA; J gene: TRBJ2-1; D gene: NA
CDR3 protein: CASSLQGAFYEQYF; CDR3 DNA: TGTGCCAGCAGTTTACAAGGGGCCTTCTACGAGCAGTACTTC; V gene: TRBV12-3/TRBV12-4; clone size: many; J gene: TRBJ2-7; D gene: NA
CDR3 protein: CASSLITVSHSGNTIYF; CDR3 DNA: TGTGCCAGCAGCCTTATTACAGTGAGTCACTCTGGAAACACCATATATTTT; V gene: TRBV3-1; clone size: many; J gene: TRBJ1-3; D gene: NA
CDR3 protein: CASSLPGTSGRSYEQYF; CDR3 DNA: TGTGCCAGCAGCCTCCCCGGGACTAGCGGGAGATCCTACGAGCAGTACTTC; V gene: TRBV11-2; clone size: many; J gene: TRBJ2-7; D gene: TRBD2
CDR3 protein: CASREGRDTQYF; CDR3 DNA: TGTGCCAGCAGGGAGGGGAGAGATACGCAGTATTTT; V gene: TRBV6-2/TRBV6-3; clone size: NA; J gene: TRBJ2-3; D gene: NA
CDR3 protein: CASSLASKTGGQRRSNYEQYF; CDR3 DNA: TGTGCCAGCAGCTTAGCCAGTAAAACGGGAGGCCAGCGCCGTTCTAACTACGAGCAGTACTTC; V gene: TRBV7-8; clone size: many; J gene: TRBJ2-7; D gene: TRBD2
CDR3 protein: CASSFPMREFGTDTQYF; CDR3 DNA: TGTGCCAGCAGCTTTCCCATGCGGGAGTTCGGTACAGATACGCAGTATTTT; V gene: TRBV7-9; clone size: few; J gene: TRBJ2-3; D gene: TRBD2
CDR3 protein: CASSSPGTTFGEQYF; CDR3 DNA: TGTGCCAGCAGCTCACCCGGGACCACCTTTGGTGAGCAGTACTTC; V gene: TRBV6-1; clone size: few; J gene: TRBJ2-7; D gene: NA
CDR3 protein: CSADRGSYGYTF; CDR3 DNA: TGCAGTGCTGACAGGGGGTCCTATGGCTACACCTTC; V gene: TRBV20-1; clone size: many; J gene: TRBJ1-2; D gene: TRBD1
CDR3 protein: CASGLGLSNEQFF; CDR3 DNA: TGTGCTAGTGGTTTGGGACTAAGCAATGAGCAGTTCTTC; V gene: TRBV12-5; clone size: NA; J gene: TRBJ2-1; D gene: NA
CDR3 protein: CSVEGRLTNYGYTF; CDR3 DNA: TGCAGCGTTGAGGGCAGGTTGACCAACTATGGCTACACCTTC; V gene: TRBV29-1; clone size: NA; J gene: TRBJ1-2; D gene: NA
CDR3 protein: CASSRPGQPNTEAFF; CDR3 DNA: TGTGCCAGCAGCCGACCGGGACAGCCGAACACTGAAGCTTTCTTT; V gene: TRBV3-1; clone size: many; J gene: TRBJ1-1; D gene: TRBD1
CDR3 protein: CSADLAGLAESTDTQYF; CDR3 DNA: TGCAGTGCAGACCTAGCGGGGTTAGCCGAAAGCACAGATACGCAGTATTTT; V gene: TRBV20-1; clone size: many; J gene: TRBJ2-3; D gene: TRBD2
CDR3 protein: CSVGWFIDEQYF; CDR3 DNA: TGCAGCGTTGGGTGGTTCATTGACGAGCAGTACTTC; V gene: TRBV29-1; clone size: NA; J gene: TRBJ2-7; D gene: NA
CDR3 protein: CATLEPSGRAGKQYF; CDR3 DNA: TGTGCCACCTTGGAGCCTAGCGGGAGGGCCGGAAAGCAGTACTTC; V gene: TRBV28; clone size: many; J gene: TRBJ2-7; D gene: TRBD2
CDR3 protein: CASSSGFVRETQYF; CDR3 DNA: TGTGCCAGTTCAAGCGGGTTCGTTAGAGAGACCCAGTACTTC; V gene: TRBV11-1; clone size: many; J gene: TRBJ2-5; D gene: NA
CDR3 protein: CASSPPTGFQETQYF; CDR3 DNA: TGTGCCAGCTCACCTCCTACAGGGTTTCAAGAGACCCAGTACTTC; V gene: TRBV18; clone size: many; J gene: TRBJ2-5; D gene: NA
CDR3 protein: CSAPSEYSYEQYF; CDR3 DNA: TGCAGCGCTCCATCGGAGTATTCCTACGAGCAGTACTTC; V gene: TRBV29-1; clone size: NA; J gene: TRBJ2-7; D gene: NA
CDR3 protein: CASSPTPGPLEQYF; CDR3 DNA: TGTGCCAGCAGTCCCACCCCGGGACCTCTGGAGCAGTACTTC; V gene: TRBV2; clone size: many; J gene: TRBJ2-7; D gene: NA
CDR3 protein: CLGQRRTSLHF; CDR3 DNA: TGTTTGGGGCAGCGCCGGACCTCCCTCCACTTT; V gene: TRBV10-3; clone size: few; J gene: TRBJ1-6; D gene: NA
CDR3 protein: CASSRIRRGYTF; CDR3 DNA: TGTGCCAGCAGTCGAATACGAAGGGGCTACACCTTC; V gene: TRBV6-4; clone size: NA; J gene: TRBJ1-2; D gene: NA
CDR3 protein: CASSTTQGDTEAFF; CDR3 DNA: TGTGCCAGCAGTACCACCCAGGGGGATACTGAAGCTTTCTTT; V gene: TRBV6-1; clone size: few; J gene: TRBJ1-1; D gene: TRBD1
CDR3 protein: CSASSGTSEYNEQFF; CDR3 DNA: TGCAGTGCTAGCTCCGGGACTAGCGAATACAATGAGCAGTTCTTC; V gene: TRBV20-1; clone size: many; J gene: TRBJ2-1; D gene: TRBD2
CDR3 protein: CASSSGHPSGANVLTF; CDR3 DNA: TGTGCCAGCAGCTCGGGACATCCCTCTGGGGCCAACGTCCTGACTTTC; V gene: TRBV11-2; clone size: many; J gene: TRBJ2-6; D gene: NA
CDR3 protein: CSARDGDAVSYNEQFF; CDR3 DNA: TGCAGTGCTAGAGATGGGGACGCAGTATCCTACAATGAGCAGTTCTTC; V gene: TRBV20-1; clone size: many; J gene: TRBJ2-1; D gene: NA
CDR3 protein: CSARGLAGANEQYF; CDR3 DNA: TGCAGTGCTAGGGGACTAGCGGGGGCCAACGAGCAGTACTTC; V gene: TRBV20-1; clone size: NA; J gene: TRBJ2-7; D gene: TRBD2
CDR3 protein: CSVANVGQGTYGYTF; CDR3 DNA: TGCAGCGTTGCCAATGTAGGACAGGGGACCTATGGCTACACCTTC; V gene: TRBV29-1; clone size: many; J gene: TRBJ1-2; D gene: TRBD1
CDR3 protein: CASSAGTSGRSGTGELFF; CDR3 DNA: TGTGCCAGCAGTGCAGGGACTAGCGGGAGGTCGGGCACCGGGGAGCTGTTTTTT; V gene: TRBV2; clone size: many; J gene: TRBJ2-2; D gene: TRBD2
CDR3 protein: CASSTDSRRGEKLFF; CDR3 DNA: TGTGCCAGTAGTACGGACAGTCGGCGCGGTGAAAAACTGTTTTTT; V gene: TRBV19; clone size: NA; J gene: TRBJ1-4; D gene: NA
CDR3 protein: CASTLKNTGELFF; CDR3 DNA: TGTGCCAGCACCCTAAAGAACACCGGGGAGCTGTTTTTT; V gene: TRBV3-1; clone size: few; J gene: TRBJ2-2; D gene: NA
CDR3 protein: CASTPGPGSYNEQFF; CDR3 DNA: TGTGCCAGCACCCCAGGGCCCGGCTCCTACAATGAGCAGTTCTTC; V gene: TRBV27; clone size: many; J gene: TRBJ2-1; D gene: NA